This T cell receptor beta chain was recorded in a study of OX40 agonist ivuxolimab in advanced cancers. Study context: The patients' treatment was ivuxolimab, an agonistic anti-OX40 (CD134) antibody. Study-level results: Clonal expansion was among the lowest in partial responders at 0.1-3.0 mg/kg, especially CD8+.

Blood was sampled at baseline, cycle 4 day 1, and cycle 7 day 1. The protocol was immunoSEQ multiplex PCR, while the TCRdb copy is restricted to in-frame clones and leaves out a portion. The sample consists of 65,000 to 95,000 clones, more than 70% of them appearing once. Concerning this clone itself: Its antigen remains unknown.

The junction had 3 bases not matched to a gene; V was cut back by 5 bases and J by 2 bases. Germline lookup yields CDR1 SGHRS and CDR2 YFSETQ. The CDR3 is made up of 14 amino acids. The TCR sequence derives from an adult with an advanced solid tumor such as melanoma, head and neck, liver or kidney cancer. The chain employs TRBV5-1 and TRBJ2-5, with 10 bases that match TRBD2. The source material was CD4+ or CD8+ T cells sorted from blood, sampled in a trial of the OX40 agonist ivuxolimab. The CDR3 loop reads CASRKLAGQETQYF. The CDR3 DNA follows: TGCGCCAGCAGAAAACTAGCGGGGCAAGAGACCCAGTACTTC.